Listed below are T cell receptor beta chains from one sample, sequenced in a study of blood T cell repertoires in COVID-19. Profiling relied on immunoSEQ multiplex PCR, and the TCRdb table lists in-frame clones only, not all of them. Counted here are some 89,000 clones, 65% to 80% occurring once; the ten biggest clones make up about 11%. The specimen was peripheral blood. These receptors were collected from a man between 65 and 80 years old with acute or convalescent COVID-19. The CDR3 runs from the conserved cysteine through the conserved F or W. Fields, in order: clone size, V gene, D gene, J gene, CDR3 DNA, CDR3 protein. D genes are given only for firm matches. Clone size is not always given. Where it is, it says once, few, many or a class for expanded clones.

clone size: -; V gene: TRBV28; D gene: -; J gene: TRBJ1-2; CDR3 DNA: TGTGCCATCGAGCGGGGAGGGTGGGACGGCTACACCTTC; CDR3 protein: CAIERGGWDGYTF
clone size: -; V gene: TRBV15; D gene: TRBD1; J gene: TRBJ2-1; CDR3 DNA: TGTGCCACCAGCAGAGCCAGGGGGAAAAGGATCCTCTCCTACAATGAGCAGTTCTTC; CDR3 protein: CATSRARGKRILSYNEQFF
clone size: -; V gene: TRBV19; D gene: TRBD2; J gene: TRBJ2-3; CDR3 DNA: TGTGCCAGTAGTATAGATCCGGCGGGGGTCACAGATACGCAGTATTTT; CDR3 protein: CASSIDPAGVTDTQYF
clone size: -; V gene: TRBV18; D gene: -; J gene: TRBJ2-5; CDR3 DNA: TGTGCCAGCTCACCACCGACAGTAGGAGAGACCCAGTACTTC; CDR3 protein: CASSPPTVGETQYF
clone size: -; V gene: TRBV5-1; D gene: TRBD1; J gene: TRBJ1-6; CDR3 DNA: TGCGCCAGCAGCTTGGAGGACAGGGGTAATTCACCCCTCCACTTT; CDR3 protein: CASSLEDRGNSPLHF
clone size: -; V gene: TRBV5-1; D gene: -; J gene: TRBJ2-7; CDR3 DNA: TGCGCCAGCAGCTGGCGGGATGGGTACGAGCAGTACTTC; CDR3 protein: CASSWRDGYEQYF
clone size: -; V gene: TRBV4-1; D gene: TRBD2; J gene: TRBJ2-5; CDR3 DNA: TGCGCCAGCAGCCAAGATCGGGGTGCTAGCGGGGGCCAGGACGAGACCCAGTACTTC; CDR3 protein: CASSQDRGASGGQDETQYF
clone size: -; V gene: TRBV5-1; D gene: -; J gene: TRBJ2-2; CDR3 DNA: TGCGCCAGCAGCCGTCAGGTGAACACCGGGGAGCTGTTTTTT; CDR3 protein: CASSRQVNTGELFF
clone size: -; V gene: TRBV5-4; D gene: -; J gene: TRBJ2-3; CDR3 DNA: TGTGCCAGCAGCTCAATCGCAGGGGGCACAGATACGCAGTATTTT; CDR3 protein: CASSSIAGGTDTQYF
clone size: -; V gene: TRBV24-1; D gene: -; J gene: TRBJ2-3; CDR3 DNA: TGTGCCACCACGGGGGACGCAGATACGCAGTATTTT; CDR3 protein: CATTGDADTQYF
clone size: -; V gene: TRBV24-1; D gene: -; J gene: TRBJ2-1; CDR3 DNA: TGTGCCACCAGTGACCCATCCTCCGGGGTTGATGAGCAGTTCTTC; CDR3 protein: CATSDPSSGVDEQFF
clone size: -; V gene: TRBV5-6; D gene: -; J gene: TRBJ2-7; CDR3 DNA: TGTGCCAGCAGCTTGGCCCGGGGAACGGGGGACGACGAGCAGTACTTC; CDR3 protein: CASSLARGTGDDEQYF
clone size: -; V gene: TRBV28; D gene: -; J gene: TRBJ1-2; CDR3 DNA: TGTGCCAGCAGTTTATCGCCAGGCCATGTCTATGGCTACACCTTC; CDR3 protein: CASSLSPGHVYGYTF
clone size: -; V gene: TRBV2; D gene: -; J gene: TRBJ2-4; CDR3 DNA: TGTGCCAGCACCGAGGGTCTAGCCAAAAACATTCAGTACTTC; CDR3 protein: CASTEGLAKNIQYF
clone size: -; V gene: TRBV10-3; D gene: TRBD1; J gene: TRBJ2-3; CDR3 DNA: TGTGCCATCAGGGGGGACAGTTTTATCACAGATACGCAGTATTTT; CDR3 protein: CAIRGDSFITDTQYF
clone size: once; V gene: TRBV7-9; D gene: TRBD1; J gene: TRBJ1-5; CDR3 DNA: TGTGCCAGCAGCTTAACCGGGACAGGGACTAATAGCAATCAGCCCCAGCATTTT; CDR3 protein: CASSLTGTGTNSNQPQHF
clone size: -; V gene: TRBV30; D gene: -; J gene: TRBJ2-2; CDR3 DNA: TGTGCCTGGAGTGTACTATCTCAGAACACCGGGGAGCTGTTTTTT; CDR3 protein: CAWSVLSQNTGELFF
clone size: -; V gene: TRBV4-1; D gene: -; J gene: TRBJ1-1; CDR3 DNA: TGCGCCAGCAGCCAACCCTTTAGAGGGAACACTGAAGCTTTCTTT; CDR3 protein: CASSQPFRGNTEAFF
clone size: -; V gene: TRBV12-5; D gene: -; J gene: TRBJ1-5; CDR3 DNA: TGTGCTAGTGGGCTGGACTTCAATCAGCCCCAGCATTTT; CDR3 protein: CASGLDFNQPQHF
clone size: -; V gene: TRBV28; D gene: -; J gene: TRBJ1-1; CDR3 DNA: TGTGCCAGCAGTCCCGGAGGCGAGAACACTGAAGCTTTCTTT; CDR3 protein: CASSPGGENTEAFF
clone size: -; V gene: TRBV4-1; D gene: -; J gene: TRBJ2-1; CDR3 DNA: TGCGCCAGCAGCCAAACTAGAACCGATGAGCAGTTCTTC; CDR3 protein: CASSQTRTDEQFF
clone size: few; V gene: TRBV4-1; D gene: TRBD2; J gene: TRBJ2-3; CDR3 DNA: TGCGCCAGCAGCCAAGAAGGACTAGCGGGGTCCACAGATACGCAGTATTTT; CDR3 protein: CASSQEGLAGSTDTQYF
clone size: -; V gene: TRBV6-1; D gene: -; J gene: TRBJ2-2; CDR3 DNA: TGTGCCAGCAGTGAACCGGGGACCGGGGAGCTGTTTTTT; CDR3 protein: CASSEPGTGELFF
clone size: once; V gene: TRBV3-1/TRBV3-2; D gene: TRBD2; J gene: TRBJ2-7; CDR3 DNA: TGTGCCAGCAGCCAAGGGGCAGCGGGGGCCTACGAGCAGTACTTC; CDR3 protein: CASSQGAAGAYEQYF
clone size: -; V gene: TRBV6-2/TRBV6-3; D gene: TRBD1; J gene: TRBJ2-3; CDR3 DNA: TGTGCCAGCAGTAGGGGACAGGGGTTCACAGATACGCAGTATTTT; CDR3 protein: CASSRGQGFTDTQYF
clone size: -; V gene: TRBV19; D gene: TRBD1; J gene: TRBJ1-4; CDR3 DNA: TGTGCCAGTAGCCCCGACAGGGCCGGTGAAAAACTGTTTTTT; CDR3 protein: CASSPDRAGEKLFF
clone size: -; V gene: TRBV11-1; D gene: -; J gene: TRBJ2-5; CDR3 DNA: TGTGCCAGCAGCCGGACTTTTAAGGAGACCCAGTACTTC; CDR3 protein: CASSRTFKETQYF
clone size: -; V gene: TRBV29-1; D gene: -; J gene: TRBJ2-6; CDR3 DNA: TGCAGCGTTGAACTTAGAGACTCTGGGGCCAACGTCCTGACTTTC; CDR3 protein: CSVELRDSGANVLTF
clone size: -; V gene: TRBV29-1; D gene: -; J gene: TRBJ2-2; CDR3 DNA: TGCAGCGTTACCCCCCCACAGGGAGCGAACACCGGGGAGCTGTTTTTT; CDR3 protein: CSVTPPQGANTGELFF
clone size: few; V gene: TRBV5-1; D gene: TRBD1; J gene: TRBJ2-2; CDR3 DNA: TGCGCCAGCAGCTTGGTTGGGGACAGGGCCGGGGAGCTGTTTTTT; CDR3 protein: CASSLVGDRAGELFF
clone size: -; V gene: TRBV5-1; D gene: -; J gene: TRBJ2-5; CDR3 DNA: TGCGCCAGCAGCTTAGCAGGGGTAGGTGTGGAGACCCAGTACTTC; CDR3 protein: CASSLAGVGVETQYF
clone size: -; V gene: TRBV5-1; D gene: TRBD1; J gene: TRBJ2-5; CDR3 DNA: TGCGCCAGCAGCTTGGGGACAGGGGGGACCCAGTACTTC; CDR3 protein: CASSLGTGGTQYF
clone size: -; V gene: TRBV27; D gene: -; J gene: TRBJ1-4; CDR3 DNA: TGTGCCAGCAGTTTACGGCTCAGAGGGGGTGAAAAACTGTTTTTT; CDR3 protein: CASSLRLRGGEKLFF
clone size: -; V gene: TRBV25-1; D gene: TRBD1; J gene: TRBJ1-4; CDR3 DNA: TGTGCCAGCAGAGACAGGGATAATGAAAAACTGTTTTTT; CDR3 protein: CASRDRDNEKLFF
clone size: -; V gene: TRBV9; D gene: -; J gene: TRBJ2-1; CDR3 DNA: TGTGCCAGCAGCTCCGGACGAGGGTCCTACAATGAGCAGTTCTTC; CDR3 protein: CASSSGRGSYNEQFF
clone size: -; V gene: TRBV19; D gene: TRBD1; J gene: TRBJ2-1; CDR3 DNA: TGTGCCAGTAGTACGGGACAGTCCAATTCCTACAATGAGCAGTTCTTC; CDR3 protein: CASSTGQSNSYNEQFF
clone size: few; V gene: TRBV19; D gene: -; J gene: TRBJ1-6; CDR3 DNA: TGTGCCAGTAGTAAGGCGGCTTATAATTCACCCCTCCACTTT; CDR3 protein: CASSKAAYNSPLHF
clone size: -; V gene: TRBV5-4; D gene: -; J gene: TRBJ2-1; CDR3 DNA: TGTGCCAGTGGGGGCCACAGAAATGAGCAGTTCTTC; CDR3 protein: CASGGHRNEQFF
clone size: -; V gene: TRBV12-3/TRBV12-4; D gene: TRBD1; J gene: TRBJ1-1; CDR3 DNA: TGTGCCACCCGACAGGGAAACACTGAAGCTTTCTTT; CDR3 protein: CATRQGNTEAFF
clone size: -; V gene: TRBV11-2; D gene: TRBD1; J gene: TRBJ2-3; CDR3 DNA: TGTGCCAGCAGCCACTACAGGGGGCGCGGGGATACGCAGTATTTT; CDR3 protein: CASSHYRGRGDTQYF
clone size: -; V gene: TRBV19; D gene: TRBD1; J gene: TRBJ2-5; CDR3 DNA: TGTGCCAGTAGTATTCGACAGGGGTCCCAAGAGACCCAGTACTTC; CDR3 protein: CASSIRQGSQETQYF
clone size: -; V gene: TRBV27; D gene: TRBD1; J gene: TRBJ2-7; CDR3 DNA: TGTGCCAGCAGTTTCGGGACAGGGAGCTCCTACGAGCAGTACTTC; CDR3 protein: CASSFGTGSSYEQYF
clone size: -; V gene: TRBV7-9; D gene: -; J gene: TRBJ2-2; CDR3 DNA: TGTGCCAGCAGCTCAGACCGCGGGGTCGCGAACACCGGGGAGCTGTTTTTT; CDR3 protein: CASSSDRGVANTGELFF
clone size: -; V gene: TRBV28; D gene: -; J gene: TRBJ1-2; CDR3 DNA: TGTGCCAGCAGTTCAACTATTCGTGGAGGACTCTCTCAATGGCCTAACTATGGCTACACCTTC; CDR3 protein: CASSSTIRGGLSQWPNYGYTF
clone size: -; V gene: TRBV5-1; D gene: TRBD1; J gene: TRBJ2-2; CDR3 DNA: TGCGCCAGCAGCTGGGGACAGGGGTCGACCGGGGAGCTGTTTTTT; CDR3 protein: CASSWGQGSTGELFF
clone size: -; V gene: TRBV2; D gene: -; J gene: TRBJ1-2; CDR3 DNA: TGTGCCAGCAGCCCAACGCTATATGGCTACACCTTC; CDR3 protein: CASSPTLYGYTF
clone size: few; V gene: TRBV13; D gene: TRBD1; J gene: TRBJ1-1; CDR3 DNA: TGTGCCAGCAGCTCCCGACAGGGGGCGCGGGCGGGGGTTGCTTTCTTT; CDR3 protein: CASSSRQGARAGVAFF
clone size: -; V gene: TRBV11-2; D gene: TRBD1; J gene: TRBJ2-1; CDR3 DNA: TGTGCCAGCAGCCCGACAGGGACCCTTGGGGATGAGCAGTTCTTC; CDR3 protein: CASSPTGTLGDEQFF
clone size: -; V gene: TRBV2; D gene: TRBD2; J gene: TRBJ2-2; CDR3 DNA: TGTGCCAGCAGTGGGAGGACTAGCGGGAACACCGGGGAGCTGTTTTTT; CDR3 protein: CASSGRTSGNTGELFF
clone size: -; V gene: TRBV19; D gene: -; J gene: TRBJ2-1; CDR3 DNA: TGTGCCAGTAGCAGCCGGGACATCTCCTACAATGAGCAGTTCTTC; CDR3 protein: CASSSRDISYNEQFF
clone size: -; V gene: TRBV18; D gene: -; J gene: TRBJ1-2; CDR3 DNA: TGTGCCAGCTCACCAACCGGGACACCCTATGGCTACACCTTC; CDR3 protein: CASSPTGTPYGYTF
clone size: -; V gene: TRBV7-9; D gene: -; J gene: TRBJ1-1; CDR3 DNA: TGTGCCAGCAGCCTCCGTCTGCACTCGAACACTGAAGCTTTCTTT; CDR3 protein: CASSLRLHSNTEAFF
clone size: -; V gene: TRBV9; D gene: -; J gene: TRBJ1-6; CDR3 DNA: TGTGCCAGCGGAGGGAGGGGAGGGGTTTCACCCCTCCACTTT; CDR3 protein: CASGGRGGVSPLHF
clone size: -; V gene: TRBV25-1; D gene: -; J gene: TRBJ2-3; CDR3 DNA: TGTGCCAGCAGTGATACTAGGGGCACAGATACGCAGTATTTT; CDR3 protein: CASSDTRGTDTQYF